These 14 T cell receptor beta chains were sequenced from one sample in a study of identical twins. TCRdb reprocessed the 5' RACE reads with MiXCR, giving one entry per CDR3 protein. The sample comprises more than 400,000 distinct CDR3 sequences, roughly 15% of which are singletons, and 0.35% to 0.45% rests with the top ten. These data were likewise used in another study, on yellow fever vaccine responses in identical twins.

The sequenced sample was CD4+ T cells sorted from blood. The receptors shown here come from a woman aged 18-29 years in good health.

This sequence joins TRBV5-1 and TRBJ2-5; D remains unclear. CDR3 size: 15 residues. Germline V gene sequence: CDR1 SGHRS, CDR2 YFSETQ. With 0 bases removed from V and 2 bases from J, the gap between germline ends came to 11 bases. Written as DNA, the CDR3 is TGCGCCAGCAGCTTGGAGGCCCACAGACAAGAGACCCAGTACTTC. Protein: CASSLEAHRQETQYF.

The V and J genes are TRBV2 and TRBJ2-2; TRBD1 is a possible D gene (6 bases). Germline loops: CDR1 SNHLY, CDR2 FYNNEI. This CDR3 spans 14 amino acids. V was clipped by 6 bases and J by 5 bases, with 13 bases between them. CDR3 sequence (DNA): TGTGCCAGCAGGGTGACAGGTTTTACCGGGGAGCTGTTTTTT. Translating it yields CASRVTGFTGELFF. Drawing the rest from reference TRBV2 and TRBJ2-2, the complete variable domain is EPEVTQTPSHQVTQMGQEVILRCVPISNHLYFYWYRQILGQKVEFLVSFYNNEISEKSEIFDDQFSVERPDGSNFTLKIRSTKLEDSAMYFCASRVTGFTGELFFGEGSRLTVL.

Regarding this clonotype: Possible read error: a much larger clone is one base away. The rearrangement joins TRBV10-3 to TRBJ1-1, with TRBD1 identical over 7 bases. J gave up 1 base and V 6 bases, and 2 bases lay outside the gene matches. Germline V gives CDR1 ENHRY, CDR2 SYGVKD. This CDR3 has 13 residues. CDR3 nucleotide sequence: TGTGCCATCAGCCGGGACAGGAACACTGAAGCTTTCTTT. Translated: CAISRDRNTEAFF.

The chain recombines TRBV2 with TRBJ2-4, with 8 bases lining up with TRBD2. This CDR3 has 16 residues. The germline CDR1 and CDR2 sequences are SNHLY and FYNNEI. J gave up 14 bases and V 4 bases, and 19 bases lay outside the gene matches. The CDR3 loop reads CASSAPSGRFKTFKYF. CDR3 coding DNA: TGTGCCAGCAGTGCTCCTAGCGGGCGCTTTAAAACATTCAAGTACTTC.

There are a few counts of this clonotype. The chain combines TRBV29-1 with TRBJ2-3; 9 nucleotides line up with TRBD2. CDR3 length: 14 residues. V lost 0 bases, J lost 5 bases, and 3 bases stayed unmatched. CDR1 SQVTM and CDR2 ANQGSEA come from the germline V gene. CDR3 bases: TGCAGCGTTGAAGAGGGACTAGCAATAGATACGCAGTATTTT. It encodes CSVEEGLAIDTQYF.

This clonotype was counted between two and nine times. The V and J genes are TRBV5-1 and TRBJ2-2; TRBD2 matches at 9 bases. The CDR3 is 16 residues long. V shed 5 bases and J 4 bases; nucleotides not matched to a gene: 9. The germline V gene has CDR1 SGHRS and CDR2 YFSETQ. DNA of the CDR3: TGCGCCAGCAGACTCGGGACTAGCTCCTTCACCGGGGAGCTGTTTTTT. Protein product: CASRLGTSSFTGELFF.

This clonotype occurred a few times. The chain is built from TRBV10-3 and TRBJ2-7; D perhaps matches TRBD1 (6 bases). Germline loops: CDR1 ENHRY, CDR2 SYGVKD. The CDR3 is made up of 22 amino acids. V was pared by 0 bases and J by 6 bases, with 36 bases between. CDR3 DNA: TGTGCCATCAGTGAGTCGATTCTGGGCAGGGGACGTACTGGATCAGGGGTTGGCGAGCAGTACTTC. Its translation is CAISESILGRGRTGSGVGEQYF.

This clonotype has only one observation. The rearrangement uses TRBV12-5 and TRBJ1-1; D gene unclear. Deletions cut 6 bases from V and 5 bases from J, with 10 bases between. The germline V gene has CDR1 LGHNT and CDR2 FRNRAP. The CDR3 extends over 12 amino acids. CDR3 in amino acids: CASGVGRTEAFF. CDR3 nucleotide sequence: TGTGCTAGTGGGGTAGGGAGAACTGAAGCTTTCTTT.

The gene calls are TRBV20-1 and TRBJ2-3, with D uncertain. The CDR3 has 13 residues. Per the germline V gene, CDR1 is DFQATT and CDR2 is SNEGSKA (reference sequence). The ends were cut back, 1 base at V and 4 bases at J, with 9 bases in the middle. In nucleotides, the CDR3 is TGCAGTGCTAGAGGGGCAGGCCCAGATACGCAGTATTTT. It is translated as CSARGAGPDTQYF.

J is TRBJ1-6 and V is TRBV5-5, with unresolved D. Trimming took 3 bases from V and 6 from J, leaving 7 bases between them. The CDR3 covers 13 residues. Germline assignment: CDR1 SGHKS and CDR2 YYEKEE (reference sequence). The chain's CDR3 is CASSSDANSPLHF. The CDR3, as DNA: TGTGCCAGCAGCTCGGATGCTAATTCACCCCTCCACTTT.

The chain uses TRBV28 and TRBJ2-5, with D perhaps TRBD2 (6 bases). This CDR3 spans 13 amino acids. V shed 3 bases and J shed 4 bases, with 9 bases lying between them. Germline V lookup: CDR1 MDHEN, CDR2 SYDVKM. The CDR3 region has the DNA TGTGCCAGCAGTTTTGGGCGGGGAGAGACCCAGTACTTC. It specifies CASSFGRGETQYF.

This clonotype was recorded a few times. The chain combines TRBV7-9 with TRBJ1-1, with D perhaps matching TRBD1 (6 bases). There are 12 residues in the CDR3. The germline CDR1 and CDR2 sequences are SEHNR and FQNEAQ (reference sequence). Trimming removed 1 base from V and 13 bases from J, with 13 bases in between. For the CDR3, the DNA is TGTGCCAGCAGCTTAGTGCAGGGGTTAATTTTCTTT. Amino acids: CASSLVQGLIFF.

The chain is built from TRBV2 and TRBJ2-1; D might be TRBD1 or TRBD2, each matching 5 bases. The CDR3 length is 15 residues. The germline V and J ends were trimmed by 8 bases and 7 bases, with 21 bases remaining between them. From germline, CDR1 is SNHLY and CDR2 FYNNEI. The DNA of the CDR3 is TGTGCCAGCTGGGCCGGGACCCCAAGGGGTAATGAGCAGTTCTTC. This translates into CASWAGTPRGNEQFF.

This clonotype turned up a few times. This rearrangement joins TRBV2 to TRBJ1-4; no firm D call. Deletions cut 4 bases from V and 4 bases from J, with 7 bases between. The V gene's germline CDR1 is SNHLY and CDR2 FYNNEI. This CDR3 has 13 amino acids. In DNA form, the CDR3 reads TGTGCCAGCAGTGGAGGGAATAATGAAAAACTGTTTTTT. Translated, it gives CASSGGNNEKLFF.